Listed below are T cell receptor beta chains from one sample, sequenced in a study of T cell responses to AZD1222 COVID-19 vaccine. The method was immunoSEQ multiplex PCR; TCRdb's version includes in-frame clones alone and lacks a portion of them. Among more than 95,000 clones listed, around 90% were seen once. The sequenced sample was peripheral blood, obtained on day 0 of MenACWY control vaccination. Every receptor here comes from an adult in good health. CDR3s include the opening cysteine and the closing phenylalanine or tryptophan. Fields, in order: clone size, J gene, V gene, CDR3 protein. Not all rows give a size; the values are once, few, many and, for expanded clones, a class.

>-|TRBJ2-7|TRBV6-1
CASSEGASSYEQYF
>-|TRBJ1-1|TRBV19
CASSGQGAITEAFF
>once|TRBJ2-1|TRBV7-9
CASSLVLVIRYNEQFF
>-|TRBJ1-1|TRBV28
CASRNMNTEAFF
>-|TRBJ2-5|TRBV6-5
CASGTYGGVGETQYF
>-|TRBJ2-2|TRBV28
CASSLFGGSLNTGELFF
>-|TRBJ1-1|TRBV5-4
CASSLLQGKVNTEAFF
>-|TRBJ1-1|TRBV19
CASSTLRQNTEAFF
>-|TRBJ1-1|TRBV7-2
CASSLDSGTGNTEAFF
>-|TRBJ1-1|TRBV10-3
CAISGVGGTNTEAFF
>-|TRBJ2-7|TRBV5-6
CASSLDISGSGDEQYF
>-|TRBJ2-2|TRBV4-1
CATSREGSSGELFF
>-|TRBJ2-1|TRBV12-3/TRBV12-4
CASSPFPQGPQFF
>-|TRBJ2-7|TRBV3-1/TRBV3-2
CASSQDGAYEQYF
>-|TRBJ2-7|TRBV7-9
CASSPAGTGAYEQYF
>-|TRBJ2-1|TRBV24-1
CATSGSGLRDNEQFF
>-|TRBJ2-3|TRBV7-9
CASSFSSYRVTDTQYF
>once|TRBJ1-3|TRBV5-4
CASSFGQGRDTIYF
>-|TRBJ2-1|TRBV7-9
CASSLEGGQGSAREQFF
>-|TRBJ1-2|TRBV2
CASSWAEGYTF
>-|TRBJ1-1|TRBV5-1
CASSFGGPGTEAFF
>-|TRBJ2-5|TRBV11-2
CASSLDGGVQETQYF
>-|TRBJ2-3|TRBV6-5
CASGGGGYTDTQYF
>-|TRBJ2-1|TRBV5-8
CARPEWTSDRSEQFF
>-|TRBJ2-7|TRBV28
CASSASGHTYEQYF
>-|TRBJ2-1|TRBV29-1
CSVVASGYNEQFF
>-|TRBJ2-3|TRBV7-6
CASSRQGASADTQYF
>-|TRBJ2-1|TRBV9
CASSPAGDEQFF
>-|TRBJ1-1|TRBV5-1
CASSWTGENTEAFF
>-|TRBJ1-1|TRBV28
CASSHQGNWAFF
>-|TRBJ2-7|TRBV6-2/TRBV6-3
CASSSVTSDYEQYF
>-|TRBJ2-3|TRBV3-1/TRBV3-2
CASSQDRQGADTQYF
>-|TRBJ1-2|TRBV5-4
CASSFNANYGYTF
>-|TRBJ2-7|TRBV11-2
CASSLAPSTGGSGEQYF
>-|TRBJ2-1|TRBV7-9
CASSRVSPNYNEQFF
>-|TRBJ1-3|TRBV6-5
CASSRQGTSGNTIYF
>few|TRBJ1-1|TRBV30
CAWSKERMNTEAFF
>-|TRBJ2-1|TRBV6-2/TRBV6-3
CASSYGTGNEQFF
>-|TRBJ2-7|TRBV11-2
CASSLEGTGLYEQYF
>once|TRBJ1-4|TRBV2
CATRDATNEKLFF
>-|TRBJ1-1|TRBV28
CASSLYSRNTEAFF
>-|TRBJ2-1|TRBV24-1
CATSEYSQDKGLDEQFF
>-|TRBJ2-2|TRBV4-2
CASSHKAGDTSGELFF
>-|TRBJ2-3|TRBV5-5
CASSYLLAGVTNADTQYF
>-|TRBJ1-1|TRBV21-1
CASAVPGPRFSAFF
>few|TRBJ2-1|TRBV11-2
CASSLVHGQGARNEQFF
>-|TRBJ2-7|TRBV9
CASSVAGGPTYEQYF
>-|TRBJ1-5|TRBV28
CASSTQGSNQPQHF
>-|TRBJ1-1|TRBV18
CASSPAAGNTEAFF
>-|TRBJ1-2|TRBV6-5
CASTGTQGKDGYTF
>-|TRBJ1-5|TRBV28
CASTPPRVPNQPQHF